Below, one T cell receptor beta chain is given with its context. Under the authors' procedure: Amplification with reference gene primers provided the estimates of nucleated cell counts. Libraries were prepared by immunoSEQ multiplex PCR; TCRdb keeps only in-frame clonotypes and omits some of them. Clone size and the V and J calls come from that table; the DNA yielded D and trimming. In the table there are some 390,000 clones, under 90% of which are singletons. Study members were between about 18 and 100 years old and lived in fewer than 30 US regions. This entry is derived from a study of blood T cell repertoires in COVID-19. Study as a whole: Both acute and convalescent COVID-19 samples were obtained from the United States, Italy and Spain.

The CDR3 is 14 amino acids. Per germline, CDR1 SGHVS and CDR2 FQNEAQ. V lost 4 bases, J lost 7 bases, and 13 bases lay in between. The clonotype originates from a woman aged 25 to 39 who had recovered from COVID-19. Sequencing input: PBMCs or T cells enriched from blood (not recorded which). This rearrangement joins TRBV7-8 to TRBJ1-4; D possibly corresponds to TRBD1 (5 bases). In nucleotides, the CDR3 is TGTGCCAGCAGCTCGACAGCCGGTTTTGAAAAACTGTTTTTT. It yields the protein CASSSTAGFEKLFF.